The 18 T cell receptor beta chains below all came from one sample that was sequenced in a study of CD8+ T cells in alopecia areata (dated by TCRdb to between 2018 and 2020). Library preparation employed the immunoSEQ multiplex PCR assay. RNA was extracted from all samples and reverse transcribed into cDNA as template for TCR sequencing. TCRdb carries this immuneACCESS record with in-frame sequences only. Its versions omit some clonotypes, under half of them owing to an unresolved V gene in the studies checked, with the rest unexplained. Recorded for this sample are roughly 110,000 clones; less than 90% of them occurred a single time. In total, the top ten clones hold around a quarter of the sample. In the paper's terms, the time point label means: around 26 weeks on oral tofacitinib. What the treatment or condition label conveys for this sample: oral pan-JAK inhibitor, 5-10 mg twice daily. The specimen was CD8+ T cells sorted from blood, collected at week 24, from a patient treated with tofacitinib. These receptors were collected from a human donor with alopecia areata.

The chain's CDR3 is CASSLGVGPTDTQYF. For the CDR3, the DNA is TGTGCCAGCAGCTTAGGGGTTGGACCCACAGATACGCAGTATTTT. The genes are TRBV7-6 and TRBJ2-3; D is undetermined. Germline V gene lookup returns CDR1 SGHVS and CDR2 FNYEAQ. Trimming pared 1 base from V and 2 bases from J, leaving 10 bases between. The CDR3 length is 15 residues.

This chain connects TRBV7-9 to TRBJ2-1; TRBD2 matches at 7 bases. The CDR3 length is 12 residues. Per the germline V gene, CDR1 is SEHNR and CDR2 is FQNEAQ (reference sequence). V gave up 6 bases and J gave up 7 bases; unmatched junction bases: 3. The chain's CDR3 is CASRPSGNEQFF. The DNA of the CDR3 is TGTGCCAGCAGGCCTAGCGGTAATGAGCAGTTCTTC.

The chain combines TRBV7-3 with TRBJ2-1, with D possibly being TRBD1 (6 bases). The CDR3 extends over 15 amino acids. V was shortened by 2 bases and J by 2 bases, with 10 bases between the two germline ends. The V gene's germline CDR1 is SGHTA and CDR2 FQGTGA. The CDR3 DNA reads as TGTGCCAGCAGCTTAGGGGGCTCCACCTACAATGAGCAGTTCTTC. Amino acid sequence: CASSLGGSTYNEQFF.

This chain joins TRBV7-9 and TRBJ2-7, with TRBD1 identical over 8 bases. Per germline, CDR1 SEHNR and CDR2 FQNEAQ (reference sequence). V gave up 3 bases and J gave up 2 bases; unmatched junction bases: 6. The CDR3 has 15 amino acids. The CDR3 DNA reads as TGTGCCAGCAGCTTCGGACAGGGTCCTACCTACGAGCAGTACTTC. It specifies CASSFGQGPTYEQYF.

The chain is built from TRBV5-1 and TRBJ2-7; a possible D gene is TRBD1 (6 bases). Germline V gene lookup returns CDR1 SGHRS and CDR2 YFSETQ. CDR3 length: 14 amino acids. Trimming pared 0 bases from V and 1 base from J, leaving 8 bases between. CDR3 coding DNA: TGCGCCAGCAGCTTGGTTACAGGGTCCTACGAGCAGTACTTC. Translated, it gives CASSLVTGSYEQYF. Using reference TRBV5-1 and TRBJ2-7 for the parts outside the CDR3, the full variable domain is KAGVTQTPRYLIKTRGQQVTLSCSPISGHRSVSWYQQTPGQGLQFLFEYFSETQRNKGNFPGRFSGRQFSNSRSEMNVSTLELGDSALYLCASSLVTGSYEQYFGPGTRLTVT.

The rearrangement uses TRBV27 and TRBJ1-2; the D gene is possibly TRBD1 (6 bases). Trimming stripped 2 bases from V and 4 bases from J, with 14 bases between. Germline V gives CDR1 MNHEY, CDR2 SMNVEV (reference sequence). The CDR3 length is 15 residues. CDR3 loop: CASSLGSTGRYGYTF. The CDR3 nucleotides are TGTGCCAGCAGTTTAGGGTCGACAGGACGCTATGGCTACACCTTC.

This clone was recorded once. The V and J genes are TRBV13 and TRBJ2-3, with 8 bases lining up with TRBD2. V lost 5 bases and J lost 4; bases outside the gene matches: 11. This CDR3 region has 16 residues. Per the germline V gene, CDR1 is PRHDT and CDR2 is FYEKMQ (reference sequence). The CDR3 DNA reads TGTGCCAGCAGCACGCGGGGGGCCATTGACTCAGATACGCAGTATTTT. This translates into CASSTRGAIDSDTQYF.

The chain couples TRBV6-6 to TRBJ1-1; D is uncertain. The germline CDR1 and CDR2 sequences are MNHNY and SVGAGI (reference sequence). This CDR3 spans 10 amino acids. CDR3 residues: CAAGNTEAFF. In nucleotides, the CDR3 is TGTGCGGCAGGGAACACTGAAGCTTTCTTT.

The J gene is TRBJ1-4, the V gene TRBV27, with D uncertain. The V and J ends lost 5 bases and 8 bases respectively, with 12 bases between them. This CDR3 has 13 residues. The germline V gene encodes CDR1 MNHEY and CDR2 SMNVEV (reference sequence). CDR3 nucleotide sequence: TGTGCCAGCAGTAGCAGGAGTGGGGAAAAACTGTTTTTT. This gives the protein CASSSRSGEKLFF.

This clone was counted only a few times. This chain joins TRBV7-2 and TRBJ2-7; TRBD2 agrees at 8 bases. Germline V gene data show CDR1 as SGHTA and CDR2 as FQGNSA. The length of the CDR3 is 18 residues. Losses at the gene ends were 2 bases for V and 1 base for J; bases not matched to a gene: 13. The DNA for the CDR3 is TGTGCCAGCAGCTTAATTCCGGCGGGGGGCCTGAGGTCCTACGAGCAGTACTTC. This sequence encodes CASSLIPAGGLRSYEQYF.

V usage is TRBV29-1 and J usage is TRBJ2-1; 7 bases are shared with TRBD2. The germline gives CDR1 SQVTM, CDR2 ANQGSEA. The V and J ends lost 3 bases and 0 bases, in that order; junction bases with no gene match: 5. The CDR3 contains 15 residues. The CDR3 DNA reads TGCAGCGTTGAGGGCGGCGGGAGCTCCTACAATGAGCAGTTCTTC. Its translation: CSVEGGGSSYNEQFF.

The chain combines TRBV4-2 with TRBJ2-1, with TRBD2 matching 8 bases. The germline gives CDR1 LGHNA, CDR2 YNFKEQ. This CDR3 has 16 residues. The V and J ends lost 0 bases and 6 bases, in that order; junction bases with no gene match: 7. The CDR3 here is CASSQDRSGRTNEQFF. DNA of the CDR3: TGTGCCAGCAGCCAAGATCGGAGCGGGAGAACCAATGAGCAGTTCTTC.

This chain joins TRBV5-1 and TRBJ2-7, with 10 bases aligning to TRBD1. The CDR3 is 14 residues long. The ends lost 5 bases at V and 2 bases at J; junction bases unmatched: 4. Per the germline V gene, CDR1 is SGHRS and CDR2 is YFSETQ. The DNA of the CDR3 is TGCGCCAGCAGAGGGACAGGGGCTACCTACGAGCAGTACTTC. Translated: CASRGTGATYEQYF.

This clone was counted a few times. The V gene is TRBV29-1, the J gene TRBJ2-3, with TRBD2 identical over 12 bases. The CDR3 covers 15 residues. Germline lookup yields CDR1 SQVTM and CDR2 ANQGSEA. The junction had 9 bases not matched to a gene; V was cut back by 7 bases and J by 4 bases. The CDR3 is CSATSLAGGPDTQYF. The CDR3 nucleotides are TGCAGCGCCACCTCACTAGCGGGGGGCCCAGATACGCAGTATTTT.

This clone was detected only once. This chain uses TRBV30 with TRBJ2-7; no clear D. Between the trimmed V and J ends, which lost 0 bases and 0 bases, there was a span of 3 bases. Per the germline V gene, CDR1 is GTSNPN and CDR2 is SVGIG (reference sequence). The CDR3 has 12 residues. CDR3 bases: TGTGCCTGGAGTGTAGTCTCCTACGAGCAGTACTTC. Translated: CAWSVVSYEQYF.

In DNA form, the CDR3 reads TGTGCCAGCAGCTTGGGCCTTACCGGGGAGCTGTTTTTT. Its protein product is CASSLGLTGELFF. This chain joins TRBV27 and TRBJ2-2; the D is unclear. Per germline, CDR1 MNHEY and CDR2 SMNVEV (reference sequence). The CDR3 is made up of 13 amino acids. Trimming took 6 bases from V and 5 from J, leaving 10 bases between them.

The CDR3, as DNA: TGTGCCAGCAGCCCTCAACCTAGCGCTTCTTACACAGATACGCAGTATTTT. Translating gives CASSPQPSASYTDTQYF. This chain joins TRBV11-2 and TRBJ2-3; weak D call: TRBD2 (6 bases). This CDR3 is built from 17 residues. Germline V lookup: CDR1 SGHAT, CDR2 FQNNGV. Deletions cut 5 bases from V and 2 bases from J, with 20 bases between. The entire variable domain, with the rest obtained from reference TRBV11-2 and TRBJ2-3, is as follows: EAGVAQSPRYKIIEKRQSVAFWCNPISGHATLYWYQQILGQGPKLLIQFQNNGVVDDSQLPKDRFSAERLKGVDSTLKIQPAKLEDSAVYLCASSPQPSASYTDTQYFGPGTRLTVL.

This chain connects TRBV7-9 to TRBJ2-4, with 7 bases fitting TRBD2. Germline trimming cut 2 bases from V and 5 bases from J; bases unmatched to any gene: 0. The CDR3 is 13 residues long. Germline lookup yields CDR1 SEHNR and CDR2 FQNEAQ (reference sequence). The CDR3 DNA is TGTGCCAGCAGCTTAACTAGCGAAAACATTCAGTACTTC. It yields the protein CASSLTSENIQYF.